This TCR beta chain was identified in a study of human T cells and chemical hapten exposure. At the level of the study: Across samples, TCR yields varied, mostly owing to small differences in pooled library volumes. General study results and limits: With regard to DPC sensitization, TCRs above 1 in 1000 frequency did not change. Positively correlated with patch test score were the counts of PT1 expanded TCRs.

Sample time point: pre-sensitization, week 0. The treatment denotes: therapeutic diphenylcyclopropenone sensitization with weekly scalp DPC. Worth noting for this clonotype: Its antigen is not known.

TCRdb itself ran the RACE reads through MiXCR, one entry per CDR3 protein. This table has some 330,000 distinct CDR3 sequences, roughly 6% appearing once. Trimming stripped 4 bases from V and 6 bases from J, with 8 bases between. This CDR3 has 12 residues. The chain combines TRBV12-3 or TRBV12-4 with TRBJ2-3; D may be TRBD1 (5 bases). The material sequenced was whole blood, taken in connection with sensitization to the hapten diphenylcyclopropenone (DPC). The sequence was collected from a young woman with alopecia areata. Some clones in this sample may be carry-over from other donors' samples. The chain's CDR3 is CASSWPGDTQYF. Written as DNA, the CDR3 is TGTGCCAGCAGTTGGCCAGGGGATACGCAGTATTTT.